Given below is one T cell receptor beta chain in context. This entry comes from a study of blood T cell repertoires in COVID-19. Study-wide background: Samples came from the United States, Italy and Spain, spanning acute and convalescent COVID-19.

Authors' methods: Counts of nucleated cells, estimated from reference gene primer amplification, were obtained. The table came from immunoSEQ multiplex PCR; TCRdb's copy has only in-frame clones and leaves some out. The D gene and trimming were derived from the DNA, and the V and J assignments and clone size from that table. The sample has some 110,000 clones, about 76% seen once. This TCR came from a woman between 65 and 79 years old with acute or convalescent COVID-19. The sequencing sample was made of peripheral blood.

CDR3 amino acids: CASSLFRTGGEKLFF. CDR3 DNA sequence: TGTGCCAGCAGCTTGTTCCGGACAGGGGGCGAAAAACTGTTTTTT. The rearrangement links TRBV5-6 to TRBJ1-4; the match to TRBD1 covers 11 bases. V shed 1 base and J 8 bases; nucleotides not matched to a gene: 4. Looked up from germline, CDR1 is SGHDT and CDR2 is YYEEEE. The CDR3 contains 15 residues.